The rows below give T cell receptor beta chains drawn from one sample of a study of blood T cell repertoires in COVID-19. Assay used: immunoSEQ multiplex PCR; TCRdb lists only in-frame clones, some missing. This table holds tens of thousands of clones, roughly 89% found once. The sample taken for sequencing was peripheral blood. These receptors originate from a man aged 55 to 69 with acute or convalescent COVID-19. Each CDR3 is given with its conserved first and last residue. The D gene is left open where the match is weak. The size entry is marked missing in some rows and otherwise reads once, few, many or a size class.

v_gene,d_gene,j_gene,abundance,CDR3aa,CDR3nt
TRBV9,NA,TRBJ1-1,NA,CASSVAVNTEAFF,TGTGCCAGCAGCGTAGCAGTGAACACTGAAGCTTTCTTT
TRBV4-3,TRBD1,TRBJ2-7,NA,CASSPDRGPYEQYF,TGCGCCAGCAGCCCGGACAGGGGGCCATACGAGCAGTACTTC
TRBV3-1/TRBV3-2,TRBD2,TRBJ2-1,NA,CASSLKTASGYNEQFF,TGTGCCAGCAGCCTAAAAACGGCTAGCGGTTACAATGAGCAGTTCTTC
TRBV6-2/TRBV6-3,NA,TRBJ1-4,NA,CASSSGQIATNEKLFF,TGTGCCAGCAGTTCAGGACAGATCGCAACTAATGAAAAACTGTTTTTT
TRBV2,TRBD2,TRBJ2-7,NA,CASSEGERGATPYEQYF,TGTGCCAGCAGTGAGGGCGAGCGGGGGGCTACTCCCTACGAGCAGTACTTC
TRBV5-6,NA,TRBJ1-5,NA,CASSLLAGLSGQPQHF,TGTGCCAGCAGCTTGCTGGCAGGGCTATCGGGTCAGCCCCAGCATTTT
TRBV14,NA,TRBJ1-1,NA,CASSQDGFGENTEAFF,TGTGCCAGCAGCCAAGACGGGTTTGGTGAGAACACTGAAGCTTTCTTT
TRBV2,TRBD1,TRBJ2-2,NA,CASSGRPGQGDPRSNTGELFF,TGTGCCAGCAGTGGGCGCCCGGGACAGGGGGACCCTAGGTCGAACACCGGGGAGCTGTTTTTT
TRBV7-8,NA,TRBJ2-1,NA,CASGTGGRAEQFF,TGTGCCTCGGGAACGGGGGGCCGGGCTGAGCAGTTCTTC
TRBV12-3/TRBV12-4,NA,TRBJ2-7,NA,CASSFSGDEQYF,TGTGCCAGCAGTTTTTCAGGGGACGAGCAGTACTTC
TRBV13,TRBD2,TRBJ2-2,once,CASSGGEGTRSPDGELFF,TGTGCCAGCAGCGGTGGGGAGGGGACTAGGAGCCCCGACGGGGAGCTGTTTTTT
TRBV27,NA,TRBJ1-1,once,CASSQLGTRTEAFF,TGTGCCAGCTCCCAGTTGGGGACACGCACTGAAGCTTTCTTT
TRBV2,NA,TRBJ2-5,few,CASTEGGTQYF,TGTGCCAGTACTGAGGGAGGGACCCAGTACTTC
TRBV19,NA,TRBJ2-2,NA,CASSIGGGDVKSGELFF,TGTGCCAGTAGTATAGGAGGCGGGGACGTTAAATCCGGGGAGCTGTTTTTT
TRBV19,NA,TRBJ1-6,NA,CASSTPRSAYSPLHF,TGTGCCAGTAGTACCCCGAGAAGCGCTTATTCACCCCTCCACTTT
TRBV18,TRBD1,TRBJ1-6,NA,CASSPQTGLFNSPLHF,TGTGCCAGCTCACCTCAGACAGGGCTGTTCAATTCACCCCTCCACTTT
TRBV7-9,NA,TRBJ1-1,NA,CASSSSLLGGGTEAFF,TGTGCCAGCAGCTCCTCCCTTTTAGGGGGTGGAACTGAAGCTTTCTTT